This paragraph reports one T cell receptor (beta chain). The sample belongs to a study of blood T cells in healthy people across ages. The V gene lost 7 bases and the J gene lost 2 bases, with 15 bases spanning the gap. Germline V lookup: CDR1 SGHTA, CDR2 FQGNSA. The CDR3 has 14 residues. Through a sample-barcoded 5' primer and a J-beta primer mix, a second PCR was run for about 6 to 11 cycles. TCRdb fed the 5' RACE reads into MiXCR, producing one record per CDR3 protein. In the table there are more than 550,000 distinct CDR3 sequences, roughly 20% of which are singletons. Input material: blood. This TCR came from a man between 65 and 85 years old in good health. V gene TRBV7-2 combines with J gene TRBJ2-7, with D perhaps TRBD1 or TRBD2 (6 bases each). CDR3 bases: TGTGCCAGCACCTACAGGGAGGTGGCCTACGAGCAGTACTTC. As protein: CASTYREVAYEQYF.